This T cell receptor beta chain was profiled in a study of CD8+ T cells in alopecia areata. General study points: Lesional scalp displayed greater clonality than normal scalp, most notably in alopecia totalis/universalis.

Per the germline V gene, CDR1 is SNHLY and CDR2 is FYNNEI. This CDR3 has 15 residues. The V gene end was trimmed by 7 bases and the J gene end by 9 bases; junction bases not matched to a gene: 13. This clone was counted a few times. The antigen remains unidentified. Sorted populations comprised CD4+ and CD8+ T cells obtained from PBMCs. It was cDNA, reverse transcribed from extracted RNA, that served as the sequencing template. Some clones are missing from TCRdb's copy, which holds only in-frame ones; the method was immunoSEQ multiplex PCR. Of 130,000 to 150,000 clones in the sample, about two thirds are singletons; the top ten hold about 38%.

The specimen was CD8+ T cells sorted from blood. The sequence came from a human donor in good health. The V gene is TRBV2, the J gene TRBJ2-1; TRBD2 aligns across 9 bases. The CDR3 sequence is CASTAAGGTGIEQFF. In nucleotides, the CDR3 is TGTGCCAGCACCGCAGCGGGAGGCACCGGGATTGAGCAGTTCTTC.